Below, 25 T cell receptor beta chains from the same sample are listed, as sequenced in a study of CD8 T cells in Susac syndrome. A quantity of roughly 0.5 to 1 ug RNA underwent reverse transcription using random hexamers. TCRdb re-derived calls from the immunoSEQ multiplex PCR reads in MiXCR, one entry per CDR3 protein. The sample has over 150,000 distinct CDR3 sequences, roughly 94% seen once. The sample comprised CD4+ T cells from PBMCs. The receptors come from a human donor with Susac syndrome.

This chain links TRBV4-1 with TRBJ2-5; 10 positions match TRBD1. The CDR3 consists of 16 residues. V dropped 2 bases and J dropped 4; count of bases not matched to a gene: 7. Per germline, CDR1 MGHRA and CDR2 YSYEKL. The DNA of the CDR3 is TGCGCCAGCAGCCAACCTCGACAGGGGGCGAGAGAGACCCAGTACTTC. Protein: CASSQPRQGARETQYF.

This sequence joins TRBV20-1 and TRBJ2-1; TRBD1 aligns across 8 bases. The CDR3 loop spans 14 amino acids. The ends lost 5 bases at V and 3 bases at J; junction bases unmatched: 6. Germline values: CDR1 DFQATT, CDR2 SNEGSKA (reference sequence). The CDR3 bases are TGCAGTGCTGGAACCGGGACAGGCTACAATGAGCAGTTCTTC. This gives the protein CSAGTGTGYNEQFF.

This clonotype appeared a single time. The rearrangement uses TRBV5-1 and TRBJ1-5; 9 bases match TRBD1. Germline V gene data show CDR1 as SGHRS and CDR2 as YFSETQ. J gave up 6 bases and V 2 bases, and 3 bases lay outside the gene matches. The CDR3 runs to 14 residues. In DNA form, the CDR3 reads TGCGCCAGCAGCTTACGACAGGGGGGTCAGCCCCAGCATTTT. It translates to CASSLRQGGQPQHF.

The gene calls are TRBV4-2 and TRBJ1-5; D remains ambiguous. Trimming shortened V by 1 base and J by 0 bases, and 10 bases separated the two germline ends. The CDR3 has 16 amino acids. CDR1 LGHNA and CDR2 YNFKEQ come from the germline V gene. CDR3 bases: TGTGCCAGCAGCCAAGCATCCCCTTATAGCAATCAGCCCCAGCATTTT. Its protein is CASSQASPYSNQPQHF.

The chain recombines TRBV3-1 with TRBJ1-2; D is uncertain. Trimming removed 0 bases at V and 6 bases at J, with 17 bases between. The germline CDR1 and CDR2 sequences are LGHDT and YNNKEL (reference sequence). The CDR3 spans 16 residues. CDR3 region: CASSQDFGGRPNGYTF. DNA for the CDR3: TGTGCCAGCAGCCAAGATTTCGGAGGCCGCCCCAATGGCTACACCTTC. Based on the CDR3 plus reference TRBV3-1 and TRBJ1-2, the full variable domain is DTAVSQTPKYLVTQMGNDKSIKCEQNLGHDTMYWYKQDSKKFLKIMFSYNNKELIINETVPNRFSPKSPDKAHLNLHINSLELGDSAVYFCASSQDFGGRPNGYTFGSGTRLTVV.

The chain uses TRBV27 and TRBJ2-1; the match to TRBD2 covers 8 bases. The V and J ends lost 0 bases and 8 bases, in that order; junction bases with no gene match: 6. CDR3 size: 15 residues. Germline CDR1 and CDR2: MNHEY and SMNVEV (reference sequence). The DNA of the CDR3 is TGTGCCAGCAGTTTATCCGGGAGGGCCGGTGATGAGCAGTTCTTC. Translation: CASSLSGRAGDEQFF.

This chain joins TRBV20-1 and TRBJ2-3, with TRBD2 matching over 12 bases. Looked up from germline, CDR1 is DFQATT and CDR2 is SNEGSKA (reference sequence). With 1 base clipped from V and 2 bases from J, the junction kept 4 bases outside the gene matches. This CDR3 is built from 16 residues. As DNA, the CDR3 is TGCAGTGCTAGAGCATCTAGCGGGGGGGCCACAGATACGCAGTATTTT. Encoded protein: CSARASSGGATDTQYF.

This rearrangement joins TRBV14 to TRBJ1-1; D perhaps matches TRBD1 (5 bases). Germline values: CDR1 SGHDN, CDR2 FVKESK. The CDR3 extends over 18 amino acids. V dropped 0 bases and J dropped 3 bases, with 20 bases sitting between them. Written as DNA, the CDR3 is TGTGCCAGCAGCCAAGAAGTACGGCGGTGGGACGGGTACACTGAAGCTTTCTTT. Protein sequence: CASSQEVRRWDGYTEAFF.

This clonotype appeared a few times. This chain uses TRBV12-3 or TRBV12-4 with TRBJ2-7; maybe TRBD2 (5 bases). The CDR3 has 13 amino acids. V was pared by 6 bases and J by 0 bases, with 9 bases between. The CDR3 loop is CASRDSSSYEQYF. The CDR3 DNA reads TGTGCCAGCAGGGACTCCAGCTCCTACGAGCAGTACTTC.

The chain is built from TRBV6-1 and TRBJ1-2; D call uncertain. Germline assignment: CDR1 MNHNS and CDR2 SASEGT. V was trimmed by 4 bases and J by 7 bases, leaving 10 bases between them. The CDR3 runs 12 residues. The CDR3 protein is CASSATIRGYTF. The CDR3 DNA sequence: TGTGCCAGCAGTGCTACAATCCGTGGCTACACCTTC.

The gene calls are TRBV20-1 and TRBJ1-1; D remains ambiguous. From germline, CDR1 is DFQATT and CDR2 SNEGSKA (reference sequence). V lost 3 bases and J lost 1, with 15 bases in between. The CDR3 runs 15 residues. DNA for the CDR3: TGCAGTGCTAGTCGGACCTTTTTAACGAACACTGAAGCTTTCTTT. Protein: CSASRTFLTNTEAFF.

The CDR3, as DNA: TGCAGTGCTAGAGTCTTGGGAGATACGCAGTATTTT. Its protein is CSARVLGDTQYF. The rearrangement joins TRBV20-1 to TRBJ2-3; D is unclear. V was cut by 1 base and J by 5 bases, with 7 bases left in between. This CDR3 contains 12 residues. Germline lookup yields CDR1 DFQATT and CDR2 SNEGSKA (reference sequence).

This clonotype was picked up one time. V is TRBV29-1 and J is TRBJ2-7; TRBD1 matches at 7 bases. The CDR3 is 15 amino acids. Per germline, CDR1 SQVTM and CDR2 ANQGSEA. Trimming removed 1 base from V and 0 bases from J; junction bases left unmatched: 6. CDR3 region: CSVEGGQFSSYEQYF. For the CDR3, the DNA is TGCAGCGTTGAAGGGGGACAGTTCAGCTCCTACGAGCAGTACTTC.

V usage is TRBV5-4 and J usage is TRBJ2-2; D possibly corresponds to TRBD1 (7 bases). The V end was cut by 1 base, the J end by 6 bases, with 28 bases between. The germline CDR1 and CDR2 sequences are SGHNT and YYREEE (reference sequence). The CDR3 is 20 residues long. As DNA, the CDR3 is TGTGCCAGCAGCTTGTCCCCCCCGGGACTCGTCAGGGGGGTACCCGGGGAGCTGTTTTTT. Translated: CASSLSPPGLVRGVPGELFF.

The chain combines TRBV12-3 or TRBV12-4 with TRBJ2-2; tentative D call: TRBD1 (6 bases). This CDR3 spans 16 amino acids. Trimming shortened V by 6 bases and J by 0 bases, and 14 bases separated the two germline ends. The DNA for the CDR3 is TGTGCCAGCAGAGATCAGGGGAAGGCGAACACCGGGGAGCTGTTTTTT. Residues: CASRDQGKANTGELFF.

The chain carries TRBV11-3 and TRBJ2-7; 14 bases fit TRBD2. V shed 5 bases, J shed 5 bases, and the junction held 5 bases outside the gene matches. The CDR3 is made up of 15 amino acids. Germline V gives CDR1 SGHNT, CDR2 YENEEA. Here the CDR3 DNA reads TGTGCCAGCAGCAAGACTAGCGGGAGGGGTAACGAGCAGTACTTC. This gives the protein CASSKTSGRGNEQYF. The variable domain in full, completed from reference TRBV11-3 and TRBJ2-7, reads EAGVVQSPRYKIIEKKQPVAFWCNPISGHNTLYWYLQNLGQGPELLIRYENEEAVDDSQLPKDRFSAERLKGVDSTLKIQPAELGDSAVYLCASSKTSGRGNEQYFGPGTRLTVT.

The rearrangement uses TRBV30 and TRBJ1-1, with a possible D match to TRBD1 (5 bases). From germline, CDR1 is GTSNPN and CDR2 SVGIG (reference sequence). The germline V and J ends were trimmed by 1 base and 10 bases, with 19 bases remaining between them. The CDR3 has 14 residues. In DNA, the CDR3 is TGTGCCTGGAGTGAGGGTGCAGGGCGGCGGGCAGCTTTCTTT. Encoded protein: CAWSEGAGRRAAFF. The variable domain in full, completed from reference TRBV30 and TRBJ1-1, reads SQTIHQWPATLVQPVGSPLSLECTVEGTSNPNLYWYRQAAGRGLQLLFYSVGIGQISSEVPQNLSASRPQDRQFILSSKKLLLSDSGFYLCAWSEGAGRRAAFFGQGTRLTVV.

The table lists this clonotype with a count of one. The V gene is TRBV6-2 or TRBV6-3, the J gene TRBJ1-1; perhaps TRBD1 as D (6 bases). V gave up 8 bases and J gave up 1 base, with 11 bases separating them. The CDR3 sequence is 13 residues long. Germline V gives CDR1 MNHEY, CDR2 SVGEGT. In nucleotides, the CDR3 is TGTGCCAGCTCGTGGACAGCGAACACTGAAGCTTTCTTT. Amino acid sequence: CASSWTANTEAFF.

The chain uses TRBV7-8 and TRBJ1-1; a weak D match, TRBD1 (5 bases). The V and J ends lost 5 bases and 1 base respectively, with 11 bases between them. This CDR3 comprises 14 residues. The germline V gene has CDR1 SGHVS and CDR2 FQNEAQ. The CDR3 protein is CASSIPTGNTEAFF. DNA for the CDR3: TGTGCCAGCAGCATACCAACAGGGAACACTGAAGCTTTCTTT.

This chain connects TRBV7-2 to TRBJ2-7, with 8 positions matching TRBD1. Germline CDR1 and CDR2: SGHTA and FQGNSA. Unmatched junction bases numbered 5, after V lost 0 bases and J lost 7 bases. The CDR3 contains 14 residues. CDR3 coding DNA: TGTGCCAGCAGCTTAGCCCAGGGGGCACGAGAGCAGTACTTC. It codes for CASSLAQGAREQYF.

This chain uses TRBV14 with TRBJ1-1; D is unclear. Germline values: CDR1 SGHDN, CDR2 FVKESK. The CDR3 is 13 amino acids. Trimming removed 2 bases at V and 1 base at J, with 5 bases between. The CDR3 DNA follows: TGTGCCAGCAGCCAAAACGGGAACACTGAAGCTTTCTTT. Its protein is CASSQNGNTEAFF.

The chain couples TRBV5-4 to TRBJ2-5; unclear D gene. This CDR3 has 15 residues. Deletions cut 2 bases from V and 9 bases from J, with 20 bases between. From germline, CDR1 is SGHNT and CDR2 YYREEE (reference sequence). The CDR3 DNA reads TGTGCCAGCAGCTTAAGGGCTGGCACGGGTGGGTCCCAGTACTTC. Protein sequence: CASSLRAGTGGSQYF.

The rearrangement uses TRBV5-1 and TRBJ1-3; D not certain. The germline V gene has CDR1 SGHRS and CDR2 YFSETQ. The CDR3 contains 14 residues. V gave up 1 base and J gave up 1 base, with 6 bases separating them. CDR3 DNA sequence: TGCGCCAGCAGCTTGACGCAGTCTGGAAACACCATATATTTT. It codes for CASSLTQSGNTIYF. The whole variable domain, remainder taken from reference TRBV5-1 and TRBJ1-3, is KAGVTQTPRYLIKTRGQQVTLSCSPISGHRSVSWYQQTPGQGLQFLFEYFSETQRNKGNFPGRFSGRQFSNSRSEMNVSTLELGDSALYLCASSLTQSGNTIYFGEGSWLTVV.

This clonotype was seen only a few times. The chain links TRBV28 to TRBJ2-7; tentative D call: TRBD1 (7 bases). Germline V lookup: CDR1 MDHEN, CDR2 SYDVKM. The CDR3 sequence is 15 residues long. Trimming stripped 2 bases from V and 1 base from J, with 12 bases between. The chain's CDR3 is CASSLGGGQSYEQYF. The CDR3 nucleotides read TGTGCCAGCAGTTTAGGAGGGGGACAGTCCTACGAGCAGTACTTC.

The gene calls are TRBV6-1 and TRBJ1-5; 7 nucleotides line up with TRBD1. Trimming took 7 bases from V and 0 from J; bases not matched to a gene: 6. CDR3 length equals 15 residues. Germline loops: CDR1 MNHNS, CDR2 SASEGT. CDR3 sequence: CASTPGQHSNQPQHF. DNA for the CDR3: TGTGCCAGCACCCCGGGACAGCATAGCAATCAGCCCCAGCATTTT.